These 25 T cell receptor beta chains were all obtained from the same sample, sequenced in a study of glioma-infiltrating T cells. Amplification of TCR alpha and beta CDR3 regions from RNA used iRepertoire nested multiplex PCR. One entry per CDR3 protein, called by TCRdb with MiXCR from the multiplex PCR reads. The data hold a few hundred thousand distinct CDR3 sequences, with 41% observed a single time. Material for sequencing was glioma tissue, nonneoplastic brain tissue, or PBMCs (not recorded which). Receptor source: a human donor with low-grade glioma or glioblastoma, undergoing nonglioma brain surgery, or in good health (not recorded which).

The chain couples TRBV19 to TRBJ1-5; D perhaps matches TRBD1 (6 bases). Germline values: CDR1 LNHDA, CDR2 SQIVND (reference sequence). CDR3 size: 13 residues. Trimming pared 9 bases from V and 6 bases from J, leaving 15 bases between. CDR3: CASRDTRTQPQHF. DNA of the CDR3: TGTGCCAGCCGGGACACTCGTACTCAGCCCCAGCATTTT.

The chain links TRBV29-1 to TRBJ2-3; 7 positions agree with TRBD2. The germline gives CDR1 SQVTM, CDR2 ANQGSEA. CDR3 length: 15 amino acids. The J segment lost 0 bases and the V segment lost 3 bases, leaving 6 bases of the junction unmatched. CDR3 protein: CSVDLLASSTDTQYF. The DNA for the CDR3 is TGCAGCGTTGACTTACTAGCGAGTAGCACAGATACGCAGTATTTT.

Points on this clonotype: An end of the junction differs from the germline gene, which may be a read error. The chain couples TRBV6-6 to TRBJ2-3, with D perhaps TRBD2 (5 bases). Germline values: CDR1 MNHNY, CDR2 SVGAGI (reference sequence). The CDR3 has 16 amino acids. The CDR3 region is CAISEGAGTYGDMQYF. CDR3 DNA: TGTGCCATCAGTGAGGGCGCGGGTACTTATGGGGATATGCAGTATTTT.

This clonotype was found a few times. V is TRBV20-1 and J is TRBJ2-2, with D maybe TRBD2 (5 bases). Trimming shortened V by 5 bases and J by 0 bases, and 13 bases separated the two germline ends. Germline V gene sequence: CDR1 DFQATT, CDR2 SNEGSKA (reference sequence). The CDR3 consists of 15 residues. CDR3 bases: TGCAGTGCTGGCCGGGAAGTATCGAACACCGGGGAGCTGTTTTTT. Amino acids: CSAGREVSNTGELFF.

This clonotype was recorded a few times. V is TRBV7-6 and J is TRBJ2-1; TRBD2 agrees at 7 bases. V lost 5 bases to trimming and J lost 1 base; unmatched junction nucleotides: 11. The CDR3 covers 17 residues. The germline CDR1 and CDR2 sequences are SGHVS and FNYEAQ. The CDR3 bases are TGTGCCAGCAGCGTACGACTTGGTAGCGGGTCCTACAATGAGCAGTTCTTC. This sequence encodes CASSVRLGSGSYNEQFF.

At least ten counts were recorded for this clonotype. V and J are TRBV6-2 or TRBV6-3 and TRBJ2-7, with D unclear. Germline V gene lookup returns CDR1 MNHEY and CDR2 SVGEGT. The CDR3 runs to 15 residues. Between the trimmed V and J ends, which lost 5 bases and 3 bases, there was a span of 17 bases. CDR3 residues: CASSPFGLSIYEQYF. The CDR3 coding sequence is TGTGCCAGCAGTCCCTTCGGCCTATCAATCTACGAGCAGTACTTC.

This chain links TRBV3-1 with TRBJ1-2; TRBD1 matches 9 bases. Trimming at V came to 4 bases and at J to 7 bases, leaving 4 bases not matched to a gene. The CDR3 runs 13 residues. Germline-derived CDR1 and CDR2 are LGHDT and YNNKEL (reference sequence). The CDR3 coding sequence is TGTGCCAGCAGCCTGGGACAGGGACCTGGCTACACCTTC. This encodes CASSLGQGPGYTF.

This clonotype was seen a handful of times. The chain uses TRBV28 and TRBJ2-3, with 10 bases that match TRBD2. CDR3 length: 15 amino acids. Per germline, CDR1 MDHEN and CDR2 SYDVKM. Trimming took 3 bases from V and 3 from J; bases not matched to a gene: 3. CDR3 amino acids: CASSFLAGVTDTQYF. CDR3 coding DNA: TGTGCCAGCAGTTTCCTAGCGGGAGTAACAGATACGCAGTATTTT. Full variable domain (rest looked up from reference TRBV28 and TRBJ2-3): DVKVTQSSRYLVKRTGEKVFLECVQDMDHENMFWYRQDPGLGLRLIYFSYDVKMKEKGDIPEGYSVSREKKERFSLILESASTNQTSMYLCASSFLAGVTDTQYFGPGTRLTVL.

For the CDR3, the DNA is TGTGCCAGCAGTGAAGCTAGCGGGTACACAGATACGCAGTATTTT. The encoded protein is CASSEASGYTDTQYF. The rearrangement links TRBV27 to TRBJ2-3, with 8 bases matching TRBD2. Germline values: CDR1 MNHEY, CDR2 SMNVEV (reference sequence). The CDR3 has 15 residues. After removal of 5 bases from V and 2 bases from J, the junction contained 6 bases not matched to a gene.

The chain links TRBV7-9 to TRBJ1-3; D is possibly TRBD1 (5 bases). Germline CDR1 SEHNR, CDR2 FQNEAQ (reference sequence). This CDR3 is 19 amino acids long. The ends were cut back, 3 bases at V and 0 bases at J, with 21 bases in the middle. CDR3 residues: CASSFGAGFGFSSGNTIYF. DNA of the CDR3: TGTGCCAGCAGCTTCGGGGCAGGATTTGGGTTTTCCTCTGGAAACACCATATATTTT.

The V and J genes are TRBV12-3 or TRBV12-4 and TRBJ2-5; D is uncertain. The CDR3 is 14 residues long. The V end was cut by 3 bases, the J end by 1 base, with 9 bases between. The CDR3 is CASSLVSVQETQYF. CDR3 sequence (DNA): TGTGCCAGCAGTTTGGTGTCAGTCCAAGAGACCCAGTACTTC.

The chain links TRBV19 to TRBJ1-2, with D unresolved. Trimming cost V 5 bases and J 4 bases, with 11 bases left between them. The CDR3 length is 13 residues. Per germline, CDR1 LNHDA and CDR2 SQIVND (reference sequence). Here the CDR3 DNA reads TGTGCCAGTAGTTTACACCCTCTCTATGGCTACACCTTC. This sequence encodes CASSLHPLYGYTF. The full variable domain, completed using reference TRBV19 and TRBJ1-2, is DGGITQSPKYLFRKEGQNVTLSCEQNLNHDAMYWYRQDPGQGLRLIYYSQIVNDFQKGDIAEGYSVSREKKESFPLTVTSAQKNPTAFYLCASSLHPLYGYTFGSGTRLTVV.

This chain links TRBV28 with TRBJ2-7, with a possible D match to TRBD1 (6 bases). Germline lookup yields CDR1 MDHEN and CDR2 SYDVKM. V dropped 4 bases and J dropped 2 bases, with 15 bases sitting between them. The CDR3 is 15 amino acids. This chain's CDR3 is CASSSPKDSAYEQYF. The CDR3 coding sequence is TGTGCCAGCAGTTCACCTAAGGACAGTGCCTACGAGCAGTACTTC.

Comments on this clonotype: A read error may produce the germline difference seen at one junction end. The chain uses TRBV4-1 and TRBJ2-3; perhaps TRBD1 as D (7 bases). The CDR3 has 19 amino acids. Germline V gene data show CDR1 as MGHRA and CDR2 as YSYEKL. The CDR3 DNA sequence: TGCGACAGCAGCCCGACCGCAGGGGGGACTCTGGGGAGTTCAGATACGCAGTATTTT. It codes for CDSSPTAGGTLGSSDTQYF.

This chain uses TRBV4-1 with TRBJ1-1; TRBD1 might be the D (6 bases). There are 14 residues in the CDR3. The germline gives CDR1 MGHRA, CDR2 YSYEKL. The ends were cut back, 0 bases at V and 7 bases at J, with 12 bases in the middle. The CDR3 spells CASSQESVGHEAFF. CDR3 sequence (DNA): TGCGCCAGCAGCCAAGAAAGCGTGGGACATGAAGCTTTCTTT.

This clonotype was observed a few times. The V gene is TRBV19, the J gene TRBJ1-1; D is possibly TRBD1 (5 bases). V gave up 5 bases and J gave up 5 bases, with 21 bases separating them. Germline CDR1 is LNHDA and CDR2 is SQIVND (reference sequence). This CDR3 has 16 amino acids. CDR3 in amino acids: CASSSHLRVETTEAFF. The CDR3 coding sequence is TGTGCCAGTAGTTCTCACCTCAGGGTTGAGACAACTGAAGCTTTCTTT.

The chain carries TRBV29-1 and TRBJ1-1; D is uncertain. Germline V gene lookup returns CDR1 SQVTM and CDR2 ANQGSEA. The CDR3 loop spans 11 amino acids. Trimming cost V 7 bases and J 1 base, with 7 bases left between them. The CDR3 bases are TGCAGCGGTCGGGGGAACACTGAAGCTTTCTTT. Translation: CSGRGNTEAFF.

The genes are TRBV7-2 and TRBJ2-3; tentatively, D is TRBD1 (5 bases). This CDR3 is built from 16 residues. Looked up from germline, CDR1 is SGHTA and CDR2 is FQGNSA. The ends were cut back, 2 bases at V and 1 base at J, with 13 bases in the middle. CDR3 nucleotides: TGTGCCAGCAGCTTAACCCCGATAGGGGGCACAGATACGCAGTATTTT. The encoded protein is CASSLTPIGGTDTQYF.

In its sample, this clonotype was seen many times. The chain combines TRBV27 with TRBJ2-7; 8 bases agree with TRBD2. The CDR3 runs to 13 residues. V was clipped by 5 bases and J by 6 bases; unmatched bases: 6. From germline, CDR1 is MNHEY and CDR2 SMNVEV (reference sequence). The CDR3: CASSPRGGSEQYF. The CDR3 DNA reads as TGTGCCAGCAGTCCTCGGGGGGGCTCCGAGCAGTACTTC.

Concerning this clonotype: A read error may account for a junction end that differs from germline. The gene calls are TRBV7-2 and TRBJ2-7; a possible D gene is TRBD2 (5 bases). The length of the CDR3 is 13 residues. CDR1 and CDR2 from the germline V gene are SGHTA and FQGNSA. DNA of the CDR3: TGTGCCAGCAGCGAGGGCTTCTCCTACGGGCAGTACTTC. This sequence encodes CASSEGFSYGQYF. The full variable domain, completed using reference TRBV7-2 and TRBJ2-7, is GAGVSQSPSNKVTEKGKDVELRCDPISGHTALYWYRQSLGQGLEFLIYFQGNSAPDKSGLPSDRFSAERTGGSVSTLTIQRTQQEDSAVYLCASSEGFSYGQYFGPGTRLTVT.

This clonotype was counted at least ten times. This rearrangement joins TRBV28 to TRBJ1-2; D gene uncertain. Trimming removed 7 bases at V and 2 bases at J, with 8 bases between. Germline CDR1 is MDHEN and CDR2 is SYDVKM. CDR3 length: 12 residues. The DNA for the CDR3 is TGTGCCAGCAACCAGAAGAACTATGGCTACACCTTC. Translation: CASNQKNYGYTF.

The CDR3 bases are TGCAGTGCTAGAGTCGCTAGACCTGTGATTGGAGATACGCAGTATTTT. It encodes CSARVARPVIGDTQYF. The chain recombines TRBV20-1 with TRBJ2-3; D gene uncertain. Germline V gene sequence: CDR1 DFQATT, CDR2 SNEGSKA (reference sequence). The CDR3 consists of 16 residues. Trimming stripped 1 base from V and 5 bases from J, with 19 bases between.

The V and J genes are TRBV20-1 and TRBJ1-1; TRBD1 is a possible D gene (5 bases). Germline lookup yields CDR1 DFQATT and CDR2 SNEGSKA (reference sequence). This CDR3 contains 12 residues. Trimming stripped 5 bases from V and 4 bases from J, with 11 bases between. The CDR3 protein is CSADRGTTEAFF. Here the CDR3 DNA reads TGCAGTGCTGACCGTGGGACCACTGAAGCTTTCTTT.

This clonotype was counted only a few times. This chain uses TRBV7-2 with TRBJ2-3; the D is unclear. Trimming removed 1 base from V and 2 bases from J, with 16 bases in between. There are 17 residues in the CDR3. Germline V CDR1 and CDR2: SGHTA, FQGNSA. Here the CDR3 DNA reads TGTGCCAGCAGCTTAGTTCCGGAGAGGCCCACCACAGATACGCAGTATTTT. This gives the protein CASSLVPERPTTDTQYF.

This clonotype was seen at least ten times. V usage is TRBV4-2 and J usage is TRBJ2-1; D could derive from TRBD1 or TRBD2 (5 bases each). Trimming took off 2 bases at V and 6 bases at J, with 11 bases between the two ends. Germline CDR1 LGHNA, CDR2 YNFKEQ. This CDR3 has 14 amino acids. This CDR3 reads CASSQRGVGNEQFF. CDR3 DNA sequence: TGTGCCAGCAGCCAAAGAGGGGTGGGCAATGAGCAGTTCTTC.